These 32 T cell receptor beta chains came from one sample sequenced in a study of cytomegalovirus exposure and HLA in healthy donors (dated by TCRdb to the late 2010s). The receptor library was made with the immunoSEQ multiplex PCR assay. A mixture of 60 forward primers for TCR Vbeta segments and 13 reverse primers for TCR Jbeta segments was used in the multiplex PCR. Here the immuneACCESS table is served through TCRdb, limited to in-frame sequences with V and J called. Missing clones are a known gap in these copies; in checked studies unresolved V genes cover under half, and the rest lacks a known reason. The table for this sample lists over 100,000 clones; about 74% of them were counted only once. Clones ranked in the top ten supply 5.5% to 8% of the sample. The sequenced sample consisted of PBMCs. Receptors were obtained from a male donor in good health and CMV-seronegative.

As concerns this clone: A read error may produce the germline difference seen at one junction end. V is TRBV7-2 and J is TRBJ2-1; D perhaps matches TRBD2 (6 bases). The CDR3 is made up of 16 amino acids. From germline, CDR1 is SGHTA and CDR2 FQGNSA. The chain's CDR3 is CASSLEAGRTYNEQLF. The CDR3 DNA follows: TGTGCCAGCAGCTTAGAGGCGGGACGCACATACAATGAGCAGCTCTTC.

The genes are TRBV5-6 and TRBJ2-2; D perhaps matches TRBD2 (6 bases). The germline V gene encodes CDR1 SGHDT and CDR2 YYEEEE. V was pared by 2 bases and J by 5 bases, with 10 bases between. The CDR3 length is 14 residues. CDR3 DNA sequence: TGTGCCAGCAGCTTCCCAGGGAGGACCGGGGAGCTGTTTTTT. Translation gives CASSFPGRTGELFF.

A remark on this clone: Germline and junction disagree at one end, which may indicate a read error. The V and J genes are TRBV7-9 and TRBJ2-5, with TRBD1 matching 7 bases. From germline, CDR1 is SEHNR and CDR2 FQNEAQ (reference sequence). The CDR3 is 15 residues long. The CDR3 bases are TGTTCCAGCAGCTCCCCGAAGGGGGCAGATGAGACCCAGTACTTC. It encodes CSSSSPKGADETQYF.

The J gene is TRBJ2-3, the V gene TRBV21-1; the D call in the table, TRBD2, was not verified against the DNA. TRBV21-1 constitutes a pseudogene. The CDR3 has 15 amino acids. The CDR3 DNA reads TGTGCCACTGGTTTCAATGGGGGGGATCCAGATACGCAGTATTTT. Translating it yields CATGFNGGDPDTQYF.

The rearrangement links TRBV9 to TRBJ2-7; D is undetermined. The CDR3 runs to 14 residues. V gave up 4 bases and J gave up 3 bases, with 14 bases separating them. Germline V gene data show CDR1 as SGDLS and CDR2 as YYNGEE. The CDR3 DNA reads as TGTGCCAGCAGCCCTTCGAGTATCGGCTACGAGCAGTACTTC. Translation: CASSPSSIGYEQYF.

The genes are TRBV7-9 and TRBJ2-7; 12 positions match TRBD2. CDR1 SEHNR and CDR2 FQNEAQ come from the germline V gene (reference sequence). CDR3 length: 16 residues. V lost 5 bases and J lost 4; bases outside the gene matches: 9. The CDR3: CASSDPQTSGSYEQYF. DNA of the CDR3: TGTGCCAGCAGCGACCCGCAGACTAGCGGGAGTTACGAGCAGTACTTC.

V and J are TRBV4-1 and TRBJ1-6; D call uncertain. Deletions cut 0 bases from V and 3 bases from J, with 12 bases between. The CDR3 contains 17 residues. Germline V CDR1 and CDR2: MGHRA, YSYEKL. This CDR3 reads CASSQEGVADYNSPLHF. The CDR3 coding sequence is TGCGCCAGCAGCCAAGAAGGAGTGGCCGACTATAATTCACCCCTCCACTTT.

Of note for this clone: This same CDR3 is encoded by further DNA sequences in the sample. V and J are TRBV7-8 and TRBJ2-5; D is ambiguous. The germline CDR1 and CDR2 sequences are SGHVS and FQNEAQ. The CDR3 loop spans 12 amino acids. V was cut by 3 bases and J by 2 bases, with 4 bases left in between. CDR3 sequence: CASSFGQETQYF. The DNA of the CDR3 is TGTGCCAGCAGCTTCGGGCAAGAGACCCAGTACTTC.

The genes are TRBV6-4 and TRBJ2-1, with D possibly being TRBD1 (7 bases). The CDR3 runs to 16 residues. CDR1 is MRHNA and CDR2 is SNTAGT in the germline V gene. The V gene lost 3 bases and the J gene lost 6 bases, with 18 bases spanning the gap. The CDR3 spells CASSEIGGGARNEQFF. CDR3 bases: TGTGCCAGCAGTGAGATAGGAGGGGGCGCACGCAATGAGCAGTTCTTC.

The J gene is TRBJ2-1, the V gene TRBV7-3, with 9 bases matching TRBD2. The germline CDR1 and CDR2 sequences are SGHTA and FQGTGA. The ends lost 5 bases at V and 7 bases at J; junction bases unmatched: 9. The CDR3 sequence is 15 residues long. CDR3 DNA sequence: TGTGCCAGCAGCCCGCGGGGGGGCGGAAGGAATGAGCAGTTCTTC. Its translation is CASSPRGGGRNEQFF.

The V gene is TRBV7-2, the J gene TRBJ1-3, with unresolved D. Trimming shortened V by 1 base and J by 0 bases, and 10 bases separated the two germline ends. The CDR3 sequence is 16 residues long. The germline V gene has CDR1 SGHTA and CDR2 FQGNSA. The CDR3 protein is CASSLELPNSGNTIYF. The CDR3 coding sequence is TGTGCCAGCAGCTTAGAACTACCGAACTCTGGAAACACCATATATTTT. Full variable domain (missing parts from reference TRBV7-2 and TRBJ1-3): GAGVSQSPSNKVTEKGKDVELRCDPISGHTALYWYRQSLGQGLEFLIYFQGNSAPDKSGLPSDRFSAERTGGSVSTLTIQRTQQEDSAVYLCASSLELPNSGNTIYFGEGSWLTVV.

The chain uses TRBV4-2 and TRBJ2-2, with D unclear. The germline V gene has CDR1 LGHNA and CDR2 YNFKEQ. CDR3 length equals 14 residues. With 8 bases removed from V and 0 bases from J, the gap between germline ends came to 10 bases. This CDR3 reads CASQVETNTGELFF. CDR3 coding DNA: TGTGCCAGCCAGGTAGAGACGAACACCGGGGAGCTGTTTTTT.

V usage is TRBV4-2 and J usage is TRBJ1-3; 11 nucleotides line up with TRBD1. The CDR3 has 17 amino acids. CDR1 is LGHNA and CDR2 is YNFKEQ in the germline V gene. J gave up 1 base and V 2 bases, and 4 bases lay outside the gene matches. CDR3: CASSQPGTGGSGNTIYF. The CDR3 nucleotides read TGTGCCAGCAGCCAACCCGGGACAGGGGGATCTGGAAACACCATATATTTT.

The chain has TRBV7-2 and TRBJ1-1; possible D gene TRBD1, 5 bases. The CDR3 runs 13 residues. Germline CDR1 and CDR2: SGHTA and FQGNSA. Between the trimmed V and J ends, which lost 5 bases and 1 base, there was a span of 8 bases. CDR3 amino acids: CASSRQRNTEAFF. The CDR3 bases are TGTGCCAGCAGCCGACAGAGGAACACTGAAGCTTTCTTT.

The chain combines TRBV25-1 with TRBJ1-1; 9 bases fit TRBD1. Germline trimming cut 7 bases from V and 5 bases from J; bases unmatched to any gene: 5. This CDR3 comprises 13 residues. CDR1 and CDR2 (germline): MGHDK, SYGVNS. CDR3 DNA: TGTGCCAGCATGCCGACAGGGGGTACTGAAGCTTTCTTT. Translating it yields CASMPTGGTEAFF.

The rearrangement links TRBV9 to TRBJ1-3; tentative D call: TRBD1 (6 bases). CDR3 length equals 16 residues. The germline gives CDR1 SGDLS, CDR2 YYNGEE. V lost 0 bases and J 2 bases, leaving 12 bases between the germline ends. CDR3 in DNA: TGTGCCAGCAGCGTAGGCAGAGGGGGAGCTGGAAACACCATATATTTT. It codes for CASSVGRGGAGNTIYF.

Points on this clone: In the same sample, other DNA sequences code for this CDR3. This rearrangement joins TRBV19 to TRBJ1-1, with D possibly TRBD1 on 6 matching bases. V was trimmed by 3 bases and J by 1 base, leaving 12 bases between them. Germline loops: CDR1 LNHDA, CDR2 SQIVND (reference sequence). The length of the CDR3 is 15 residues. The CDR3 sequence: CASSIPGGANTEAFF. The DNA for the CDR3 is TGTGCCAGTAGTATCCCGGGGGGGGCGAACACTGAAGCTTTCTTT.

The genes are TRBV7-6 and TRBJ2-1; TRBD1 matches at 9 bases. V lost 5 bases and J lost 10; bases outside the gene matches: 9. CDR3 size: 14 residues. Per germline, CDR1 SGHVS and CDR2 FNYEAQ. The CDR3 here is CASSRTGQGHEQFF. The CDR3 DNA sequence: TGTGCCAGCAGCCGTACAGGACAGGGGCACGAGCAGTTCTTC.

V usage is TRBV27 and J usage is TRBJ2-1; perhaps TRBD2 as D (5 bases). The CDR3 runs to 17 residues. V dropped 5 bases and J dropped 8 bases, with 25 bases sitting between them. Germline V gene data show CDR1 as MNHEY and CDR2 as SMNVEV (reference sequence). CDR3 bases: TGTGCCAGCAGTCCCCTGACCACAAGGTTTGTGGGAGATGAGCAGTTCTTC. It specifies CASSPLTTRFVGDEQFF.

This rearrangement joins TRBV4-1 to TRBJ1-3; 10 positions match TRBD1. V trimming: 2 bases; J trimming: 0 bases; junction bases outside the gene matches: 10. There are 19 residues in the CDR3. CDR1 is MGHRA and CDR2 is YSYEKL in the germline V gene. The CDR3 here is CASSQSPTGQGFSGNTIYF. As DNA, the CDR3 is TGCGCCAGCAGCCAATCCCCAACGGGACAGGGGTTCTCTGGAAACACCATATATTTT.

The chain links TRBV5-1 to TRBJ2-3, with a weak D call TRBD1 (5 bases). Germline loops: CDR1 SGHRS, CDR2 YFSETQ. Trimming pared 0 bases from V and 5 bases from J, leaving 13 bases between. The CDR3 sequence is 15 residues long. The CDR3 DNA sequence: TGCGCCAGCAGCTTGGTAGCAGGGTCGGGAGATACGCAGTATTTT. Its protein product is CASSLVAGSGDTQYF. The full variable domain, in which reference TRBV5-1 and TRBJ2-3 provide the parts outside the CDR3, is KAGVTQTPRYLIKTRGQQVTLSCSPISGHRSVSWYQQTPGQGLQFLFEYFSETQRNKGNFPGRFSGRQFSNSRSEMNVSTLELGDSALYLCASSLVAGSGDTQYFGPGTRLTVL.

As concerns this clone: At one end, the junction sequence differs from germline, possibly due to a read error. In the same sample, other DNA sequences code for this CDR3. The J gene is TRBJ2-4, the V gene TRBV5-6; TRBD2 matches at 7 bases. From germline, CDR1 is SGHDT and CDR2 YYEEEE. CDR3 length: 14 amino acids. The CDR3 DNA reads as TGTGCCAGTAGCTCCGGACTAGGCAAAAACATTCAGTACTTC. Protein sequence: CASSSGLGKNIQYF. The full variable domain, in which reference TRBV5-6 and TRBJ2-4 provide the parts outside the CDR3, is DAGVTQSPTHLIKTRGQQVTLRCSPKSGHDTVSWYQQALGQGPQFIFQYYEEEERQRGNFPDRFSGHQFPNYSSELNVNALLLGDSALYLCASSSGLGKNIQYFGAGTRLSVL.

This clone has just one count. V and J are TRBV7-3 and TRBJ2-1; D perhaps matches TRBD2 (6 bases). The germline gives CDR1 SGHTA, CDR2 FQGTGA. This CDR3 contains 13 residues. V lost 5 bases and J 9 bases, leaving 14 bases between the germline ends. As DNA, the CDR3 is TGTGCCAGCAGCCGGTCAGTGGGAGGTGAGCAGTTCTTC. Protein: CASSRSVGGEQFF.

The rearrangement links TRBV7-6 to TRBJ2-7, with 7 bases identical to TRBD1. This CDR3 contains 15 residues. The junction had 8 bases not matched to a gene; V was cut back by 5 bases and J by 1 base. Germline CDR1 SGHVS, CDR2 FNYEAQ. CDR3 sequence (DNA): TGTGCCAGCAGCCCAACCACAGGGGATTCCTACGAGCAGTACTTC. It yields the protein CASSPTTGDSYEQYF.

The rearrangement joins TRBV5-4 to TRBJ2-1; 8 nucleotides align to TRBD1. This CDR3 is 14 amino acids long. Germline-derived CDR1 and CDR2 are SGHNT and YYREEE (reference sequence). Losses at the gene ends were 4 bases for V and 4 bases for J; bases not matched to a gene: 4. The CDR3 is CASSARQGYNEQFF. The DNA of the CDR3 is TGTGCCAGCAGCGCTCGACAGGGGTACAATGAGCAGTTCTTC.

The chain uses TRBV20-1 and TRBJ1-2; D not certain. The CDR3 sequence is 10 residues long. The germline V gene has CDR1 DFQATT and CDR2 SNEGSKA (reference sequence). V was cut by 4 bases and J by 6 bases, with 6 bases left in between. CDR3 in DNA: TGCAGTGCTATGGAGAATGGCTACACCTTC. Residues: CSAMENGYTF.

The chain couples TRBV12-1 to TRBJ1-1. TRBV12-1 is listed as a pseudogene. The CDR3 has 17 residues. The CDR3: CASSFDFRGTPNTEAFF. CDR3 in DNA: TGTGCCAGCAGCTTTGATTTTCGGGGAACGCCGAACACTGAAGCTTTCTTT.

V is TRBV7-3 and J is TRBJ1-1; 10 bases match TRBD1. The V gene end was trimmed by 6 bases and the J gene end by 2 bases; junction bases not matched to a gene: 3. Per the germline V gene, CDR1 is SGHTA and CDR2 is FQGTGA. CDR3 size: 14 residues. As DNA, the CDR3 is TGTGCCAGCAGTAAGACAGGGGGCAACACTGAAGCTTTCTTT. Protein: CASSKTGGNTEAFF.

The rearrangement joins TRBV4-3 to TRBJ1-2, with D possibly being TRBD1 (5 bases). This CDR3 is built from 13 residues. CDR1 is LGHNA, CDR2 YSLEER, per germline. V lost 0 bases, J lost 14 bases, and 16 bases lay in between. The CDR3 sequence is CASSQDGRDSQTF. In DNA, the CDR3 is TGCGCCAGCAGCCAAGATGGAAGAGACAGCCAGACCTTC.

The gene calls are TRBV13 and TRBJ2-7; 7 bases fit TRBD1. The CDR3 is made up of 14 amino acids. In germline, CDR1 is PRHDT, CDR2 FYEKMQ (reference sequence). With V trimmed by 3 bases and J by 3 bases, 5 bases remained unmatched. The CDR3 is CASSLSRGNYEQYF. The CDR3 DNA sequence: TGTGCCAGCAGCTTGTCCAGGGGGAACTACGAGCAGTACTTC.

This clone has just a few counts. The chain is built from TRBV30 and TRBJ1-1; a possible D gene is TRBD1 (5 bases). V was pared by 0 bases and J by 5 bases, with 13 bases between. Germline V gene data show CDR1 as GTSNPN and CDR2 as SVGIG (reference sequence). The CDR3 runs to 14 residues. The CDR3 nucleotides are TGTGCCTGGAGTGTATCTCTCCGGGGGACTGAAGCTTTCTTT. Translation: CAWSVSLRGTEAFF.

The V gene is TRBV2, the J gene TRBJ2-7; weak D call: TRBD2 (6 bases). This CDR3 comprises 15 residues. V was pared by 5 bases and J by 0 bases, with 14 bases between. Germline V gives CDR1 SNHLY, CDR2 FYNNEI. Here the CDR3 reads CASSSGTLPSYEQYF. In DNA form, the CDR3 reads TGTGCCAGCAGTTCCGGGACTTTGCCCTCCTACGAGCAGTACTTC.